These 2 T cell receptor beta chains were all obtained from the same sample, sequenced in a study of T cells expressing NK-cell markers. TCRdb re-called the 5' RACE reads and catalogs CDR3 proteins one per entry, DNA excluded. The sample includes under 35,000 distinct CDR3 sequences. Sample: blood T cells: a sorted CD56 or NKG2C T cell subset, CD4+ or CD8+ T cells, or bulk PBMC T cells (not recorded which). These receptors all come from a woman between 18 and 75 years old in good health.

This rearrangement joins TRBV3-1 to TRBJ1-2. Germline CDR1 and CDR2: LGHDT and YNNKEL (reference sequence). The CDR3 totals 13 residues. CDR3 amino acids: CASSQETFYGYTF.

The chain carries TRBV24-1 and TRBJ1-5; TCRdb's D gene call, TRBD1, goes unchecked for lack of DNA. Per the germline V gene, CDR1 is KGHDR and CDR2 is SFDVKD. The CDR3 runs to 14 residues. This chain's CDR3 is CATQSSGKDQPQHF.